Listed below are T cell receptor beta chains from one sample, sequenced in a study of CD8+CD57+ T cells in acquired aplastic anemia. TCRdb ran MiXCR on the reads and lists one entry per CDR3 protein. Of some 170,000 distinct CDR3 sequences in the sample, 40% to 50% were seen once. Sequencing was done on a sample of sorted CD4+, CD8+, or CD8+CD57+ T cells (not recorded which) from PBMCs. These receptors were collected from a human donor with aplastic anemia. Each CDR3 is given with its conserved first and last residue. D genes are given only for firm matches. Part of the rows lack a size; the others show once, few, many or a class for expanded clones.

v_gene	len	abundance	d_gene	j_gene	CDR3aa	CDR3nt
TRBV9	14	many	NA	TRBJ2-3	CASSVGTAADTQYF	TGTGCCAGCAGCGTAGGGACGGCCGCAGATACGCAGTATTTT
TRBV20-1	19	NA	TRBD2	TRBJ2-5	CSARAPTLAYTSGEETQYF	TGCAGTGCTAGAGCCCCAACCCTAGCCTATACTAGCGGCGAAGAGACCCAGTACTTC
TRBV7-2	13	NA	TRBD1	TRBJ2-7	CASSPTGAYEQYF	TGTGCCAGCAGCCCAACAGGGGCCTACGAGCAGTACTTC
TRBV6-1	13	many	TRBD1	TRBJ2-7	CASGRDRPYEQYF	TGTGCCAGCGGACGGGACAGGCCCTACGAGCAGTACTTC
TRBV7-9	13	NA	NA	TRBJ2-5	CASSFPVWETQYF	TGTGCCAGCAGCTTCCCAGTGTGGGAGACCCAGTACTTC
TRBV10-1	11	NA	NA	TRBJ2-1	CASSNSNEQFF	TGCGCCAGCAGTAACAGTAATGAGCAGTTCTTC
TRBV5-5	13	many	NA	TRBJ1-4	CASSLWMVEKLFF	TGTGCCAGCAGCTTGTGGATGGTGGAAAAACTGTTTTTT
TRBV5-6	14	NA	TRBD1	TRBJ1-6	CASTNRDSNSPLHF	TGTGCCAGCACGAACCGGGACAGCAATTCACCCCTCCACTTT
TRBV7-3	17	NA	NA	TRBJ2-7	CASSRPTQAGPSYEQYF	TGTGCCAGCAGCCGCCCGACTCAGGCGGGGCCCTCCTACGAGCAGTACTTC
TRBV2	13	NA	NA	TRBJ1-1	CASRGWEQLEAFF	TGTGCCAGCAGGGGGTGGGAGCAGTTGGAAGCTTTCTTT
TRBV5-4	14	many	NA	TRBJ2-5	CASSLADGEETQYF	TGTGCCAGCAGCTTGGCGGACGGAGAAGAGACCCAGTACTTC
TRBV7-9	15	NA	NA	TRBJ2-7	CASSLLRDGPYEQYF	TGTGCCAGCAGCCTCCTCCGGGACGGACCCTACGAGCAGTACTTC
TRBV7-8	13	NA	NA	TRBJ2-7	CASSLAPLSEQHF	TGTGCCAGCAGCTTGGCCCCCCTAAGCGAGCAGCACTTC
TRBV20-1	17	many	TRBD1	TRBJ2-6	CSANTLDRSSGANVLTF	TGCAGTGCTAACACCCTGGACAGGTCCTCTGGGGCCAACGTCCTGACTTTC
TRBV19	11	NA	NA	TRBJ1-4	CASSIGGKLFF	TGCGCCAGTAGTATAGGGGGGAAACTGTTTTTT
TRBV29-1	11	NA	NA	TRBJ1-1	CSVNDRREAFF	TGCAGCGTAAACGACAGGAGGGAAGCTTTCTTT
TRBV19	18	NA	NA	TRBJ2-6	CASSIGGGIPSGANVLTF	TGTGCCAGTAGTATCGGAGGAGGTATCCCCTCTGGGGCCAACGTCCTGACTTTC
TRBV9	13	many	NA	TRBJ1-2	CASSVNSHYGYTF	TGTGCCAGCAGCGTAAACTCTCACTATGGCTACACCTTC
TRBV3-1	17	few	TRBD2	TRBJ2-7	CASSQGTSGVPPYEQYF	TGTGCCAGCAGCCAAGGGACTAGCGGGGTCCCGCCCTACGAGCAGTACTTC
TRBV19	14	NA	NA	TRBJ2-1	CASSPSGRVHEQFF	TGTGCCAGTAGTCCCAGTGGTCGGGTTCATGAGCAGTTCTTC
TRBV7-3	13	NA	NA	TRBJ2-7	CASSLSGGAEQYF	TGTGCCAGCAGCTTAAGTGGCGGGGCCGAGCAGTACTTC
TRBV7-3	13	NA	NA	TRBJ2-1	CASRLGSYNEQFF	TGTGCCAGCAGGCTAGGTTCCTACAATGAGCAGTTCTTC
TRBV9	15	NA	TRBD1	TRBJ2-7	CASSATGGAGSEQYF	TGTGCCAGCAGCGCCACAGGGGGCGCGGGGTCCGAGCAGTACTTC
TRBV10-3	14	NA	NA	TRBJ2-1	CAISSSLDYNEQFF	TGTGCCATCAGTTCTTCGTTGGATTACAATGAGCAGTTCTTC
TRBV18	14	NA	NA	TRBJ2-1	CASSPPMADNEQFF	TGTGCCAGCTCACCACCGATGGCGGACAATGAGCAGTTCTTC
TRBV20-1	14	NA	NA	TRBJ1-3	CSARPGISGNTIYF	TGCAGTGCCCGACCAGGGATCTCTGGAAACACCATATATTTT
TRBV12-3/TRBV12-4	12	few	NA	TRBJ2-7	CASSLNVYEQYF	TGTGCCAGCAGTTTAAACGTCTACGAGCAGTACTTC
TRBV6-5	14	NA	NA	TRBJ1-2	CASARGRSSYGYTF	TGTGCCAGTGCCCGGGGGAGGAGCAGCTATGGCTACACCTTC
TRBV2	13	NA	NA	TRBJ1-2	CASSETVTYGYTF	TGTGCCAGCAGTGAGACAGTTACCTATGGCTACACCTTC
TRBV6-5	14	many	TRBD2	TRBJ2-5	CASRLAGTQETQYF	TGTGCCAGCAGACTAGCGGGGACCCAAGAGACCCAGTACTTC
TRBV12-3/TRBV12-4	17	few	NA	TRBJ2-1	CASSLAGPGVSVGEQFF	TGTGCCAGCAGTTTAGCGGGACCAGGGGTTTCGGTCGGCGAGCAGTTCTTC
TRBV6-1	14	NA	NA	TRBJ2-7	CASSEGGRGYEQYF	TGTGCCAGCAGTGAAGGGGGCAGGGGCTACGAGCAGTACTTC
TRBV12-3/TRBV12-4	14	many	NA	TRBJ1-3	CASTPSNSGNTIYF	TGTGCCAGCACCCCTAGTAACTCTGGAAACACCATATATTTT
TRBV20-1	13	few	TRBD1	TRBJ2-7	CSVPGTGGYEQYF	TGCAGTGTTCCCGGGACAGGGGGGTACGAGCAGTACTTC
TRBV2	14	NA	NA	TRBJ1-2	CASTERGWDYGYTF	TGTGCCAGTACCGAACGGGGCTGGGACTATGGCTACACCTTC
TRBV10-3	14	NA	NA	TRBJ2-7	CATKKGTASYEQYF	TGTGCCACAAAGAAGGGGACGGCCTCCTACGAGCAGTACTTC
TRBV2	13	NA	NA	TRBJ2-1	CASRWEGDHEQFF	TGTGCCAGCAGATGGGAAGGGGACCATGAGCAGTTCTTC
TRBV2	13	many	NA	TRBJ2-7	CASSLLGWHEQYF	TGTGCCAGCAGCCTTCTAGGTTGGCACGAGCAGTACTTC
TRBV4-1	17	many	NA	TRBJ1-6	CASSRGTSDPYNSPLHF	TGCGCCAGCAGCCGCGGGACCTCGGACCCCTATAATTCACCCCTCCACTTT
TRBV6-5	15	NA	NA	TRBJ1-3	CASSYSRLSGNTIYF	TGTGCCAGCAGTTACTCCAGGCTCTCTGGAAACACCATATATTTT
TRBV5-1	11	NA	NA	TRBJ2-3	CASSLANTQYF	TGCGCCAGCAGCTTGGCGAATACGCAGTATTTT
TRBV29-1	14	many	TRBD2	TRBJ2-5	CSARLAGGLETQYF	TGCAGCGCCCGACTAGCGGGGGGGCTTGAGACCCAGTACTTC
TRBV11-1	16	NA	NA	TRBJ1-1	CASSFSRPPLNTEAFF	TGTGCCAGCAGCTTTTCAAGGCCCCCCCTGAACACTGAAGCTTTCTTT
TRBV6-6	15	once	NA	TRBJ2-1	CASNSQASAYNEQFF	TGTGCCAGCAATTCACAGGCGAGCGCCTACAATGAGCAGTTCTTC
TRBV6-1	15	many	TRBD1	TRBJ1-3	CASSRDSFSGNTIYF	TGTGCCAGCAGTCGGGACAGTTTCTCTGGAAACACCATATATTTT
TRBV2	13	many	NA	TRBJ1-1	CASSTGPNTEAFF	TGTGCCAGCAGTACCGGGCCGAACACTGAAGCTTTCTTT
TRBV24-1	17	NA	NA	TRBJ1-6	CATVSRGRREANSPLHF	TGTGCCACCGTCTCACGTGGGAGGAGAGAGGCAAATTCACCCCTCCACTTT
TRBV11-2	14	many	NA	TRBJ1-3	CASSNRGRGNTIYF	TGTGCCAGCAGCAATCGAGGGAGAGGAAACACCATATATTTT
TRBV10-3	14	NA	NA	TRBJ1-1	CAISGGLGVTEAFF	TGTGCCATCAGCGGGGGGTTAGGGGTCACTGAAGCTTTCTTT
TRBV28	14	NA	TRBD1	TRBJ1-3	CASSLTGVGNTIYF	TGTGCCAGCAGTTTGACAGGGGTTGGAAACACCATATATTTT
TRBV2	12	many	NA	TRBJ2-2	CASSEPPGELFF	TGTGCCAGCAGTGAACCCCCCGGGGAGCTGTTTTTT
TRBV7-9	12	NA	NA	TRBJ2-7	CASTIGAYEQYF	TGTGCCAGCACCATCGGGGCCTACGAGCAGTACTTC
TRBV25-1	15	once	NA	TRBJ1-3	CASSEYFREGNTIYF	TGTGCCAGCAGTGAATATTTCCGGGAGGGAAACACCATATATTTT